This T cell receptor (beta chain) was observed in a study of blood T cell repertoires in COVID-19. Repertoires were generated with immunoSEQ multiplex PCR, while TCRdb's copy carries only in-frame clones and drops some. The data show about 51,000 clones, approximately 89% seen once. V was pared by 9 bases and J by 3 bases, with 12 bases between. Germline CDR1 KGHDR, CDR2 SFDVKD. The CDR3 runs 13 residues. The chain has TRBV24-1 and TRBJ2-3; D is perhaps TRBD1 (5 bases). The source of this sequence is a man aged 50-60 years with acute or convalescent COVID-19. The sample consisted of peripheral blood. CDR3 amino acids: CATSVGATDTQYF. In DNA form, the CDR3 reads TGTGCCACCTCCGTAGGGGCTACAGATACGCAGTATTTT.